The 8 T cell receptor beta chains given below trace back to one sample, sequenced in a study of post-analysis software for immune sequencing data. Study-wide results and limits: Relative to controls, patients had several TRBV segments at higher frequency, with TRBV5-6, TRBV5-1 and TRBV20-1 among these.

Antigens of these TCRs are unknown. The TCR beta cDNA libraries contained unique molecular identifiers. Via MiXCR, TCRdb re-called the PCR reads, giving one row per CDR3 protein. The sample lists hundreds of thousands of distinct CDR3 sequences, about 60% seen once, with roughly 12% in the top ten. The sample consisted of blood. These receptors came from a girl aged 2-9 years with multiple sclerosis.

The gene calls are TRBV3-1 and TRBJ2-1; maybe TRBD1 (5 bases). V gave up 4 bases and J gave up 5 bases, with 15 bases separating them. The CDR3 totals 15 residues. Germline lookup yields CDR1 LGHDT and CDR2 YNNKEL (reference sequence). The CDR3 DNA reads as TGTGCCAGCAGCCCGCGACAGAGAAGGAACAATGAGCAGTTCTTC. Translated: CASSPRQRRNNEQFF.

In its sample, this clonotype was seen once. V gene TRBV18 combines with J gene TRBJ2-7; TRBD1 agrees at 8 bases. CDR1 and CDR2 from the germline V gene are KGHSH and LQKENI. The CDR3 runs 14 residues. The V segment lost 6 bases and the J segment 4 bases; nucleotides outside the gene matches: 8. The CDR3 protein is CASSGQGVGYEQYF. DNA for the CDR3: TGTGCCAGCTCCGGACAGGGTGTTGGGTACGAGCAGTACTTC.

V and J are TRBV5-1 and TRBJ2-2; no reliable D call. V gave up 0 bases and J gave up 7 bases, with 22 bases separating them. CDR1 is SGHRS, CDR2 YFSETQ, per germline. CDR3 length: 18 amino acids. CDR3 bases: TGCGCCAGCAGCTTGGCCAAAGACCTCCTTTTCAGTAGCGGGGAGCTGTTTTTT. This sequence encodes CASSLAKDLLFSSGELFF.

The J gene is TRBJ2-7, the V gene TRBV11-2, with a tentative D call TRBD2 (5 bases). Per germline, CDR1 SGHAT and CDR2 FQNNGV. The CDR3 is made up of 16 amino acids. V was cut by 6 bases and J by 0 bases, with 18 bases left in between. CDR3 protein: CASSPAFGGYSYEQYF. In DNA, the CDR3 is TGTGCCAGCAGTCCCGCCTTTGGCGGGTACTCCTACGAGCAGTACTTC.

The chain carries TRBV4-3 and TRBJ1-2, with D unresolved. CDR1 and CDR2 from the germline V gene are LGHNA and YSLEER. Trimming took 0 bases from V and 7 from J, leaving 30 bases between them. This CDR3 region has 20 residues. Here the CDR3 reads CASSQDYSVAGPAWPSGYTF. The CDR3 region has the DNA TGCGCCAGCAGCCAAGATTATTCGGTGGCAGGCCCTGCCTGGCCCTCTGGCTACACCTTC.

This clonotype was recorded a few times. The V call is TRBV20-1, the J call TRBJ2-1; a possible D gene is TRBD2 (5 bases). Germline lookup yields CDR1 DFQATT and CDR2 SNEGSKA (reference sequence). Trimming cost V 5 bases and J 5 bases, with 13 bases left between them. This CDR3 has 13 residues. The CDR3 nucleotides read TGCAGTGCTCCAGGACTGGCCCACAATGAGCAGTTCTTC. It is translated as CSAPGLAHNEQFF.

V and J are TRBV14 and TRBJ2-7; 12 positions match TRBD2. From germline, CDR1 is SGHDN and CDR2 FVKESK. Trimming removed 6 bases from V and 7 bases from J; junction bases left unmatched: 7. This CDR3 region has 14 residues. CDR3 residues: CASRSSGRAGEQYF. Written as DNA, the CDR3 is TGTGCCAGCAGGTCTAGCGGGAGGGCCGGGGAGCAGTACTTC.

This clonotype was detected only a few times. V is TRBV9 and J is TRBJ2-1; no clear D. Trimming pared 4 bases from V and 8 bases from J, leaving 7 bases between. This CDR3 is 11 amino acids long. Germline V gene sequence: CDR1 SGDLS, CDR2 YYNGEE. The CDR3 DNA reads TGTGCCAGCAGCAAAGGCCATGAGCAGTTCTTC. This translates into CASSKGHEQFF.